This T cell receptor (beta chain) comes out of a study of Graves' ophthalmopathy and Graves' hyperthyroidism. Investigators amplified TCR beta CDR3 regions from RNA transcripts. The first-round RT-PCR employed HTBI primers together with the Qiagen OneStep RT-PCR kit. A multiplex PCR was then performed as the second round. TCRdb redid the calling of the multiplex PCR reads with MiXCR, one entry per CDR3 protein. This sample has around 1,000,000 distinct CDR3 sequences, with about two fifths found just once. The CDR3 runs to 14 residues. Germline values: CDR1 LNHNV, CDR2 YYDKDF (reference sequence). The V end was cut by 3 bases, the J end by 7 bases, with 15 bases between.

The sequenced material came from peripheral blood or thyroid tissue (not recorded which). This clonotype was sampled from an adult man with Graves' hyperthyroidism. The chain is built from TRBV15 and TRBJ1-1; D is unresolved. CDR3: CATSSLKGTSEAFF. CDR3 nucleotides: TGTGCCACCAGCAGCTTAAAAGGTACCAGTGAAGCTTTCTTT.